This T cell receptor (beta chain) was sequenced for a study of blood T cell repertoires in COVID-19. Looking at the study overall: The United States, Italy and Spain provided the acute and convalescent COVID-19 samples.

Only in-frame clones appear in the TCRdb table, and some are missing; sequencing was by immunoSEQ multiplex PCR. Of about 69,000 clones in the sample, more than 70% were seen once. The ends were cut back, 1 base at V and 1 base at J, with 13 bases in the middle. Germline assignment: CDR1 KGHSH and CDR2 LQKENI. The CDR3 sequence is 16 residues long. The sequence was obtained from a human donor in a cohort sampled during active COVID-19. The V gene is TRBV18, the J gene TRBJ1-1; D may be TRBD1 (6 bases). Sequencing was performed on peripheral blood. The CDR3 DNA sequence: TGTGCCAGCTCACCACTAGTGGGACATCAGAACACTGAAGCTTTCTTT. Translated: CASSPLVGHQNTEAFF.